The clone carrying this TCR beta chain appeared many times. Looked up from germline, CDR1 is MGHDK and CDR2 is SYGVNS. V was cut by 3 bases and J by 7 bases, with 16 bases left in between. This CDR3 region has 14 residues. Using RNA template, CDR3s of TCR alpha and beta were amplified with iRepertoire arm-PCR. TCRdb used MiXCR to reprocess the multiplex PCR reads, holding one entry per CDR3 protein. This sample yields 150,000 to 200,000 distinct CDR3 sequences, of which about 31% are seen a single time; 20% belongs to the top ten. This entry belongs to a study of glioma-infiltrating T cells. The chain recombines TRBV25-1 with TRBJ2-7; tentative D call: TRBD1 (5 bases). This sequence was found in a human donor with low-grade glioma or glioblastoma, undergoing nonglioma brain surgery, or in good health (not recorded which). Source material: glioma tissue, nonneoplastic brain tissue, or PBMCs (not recorded which). The CDR3 bases are TGTGCCAGCAGTGATCCAGGGATCTTGAGGGAGCAGTACTTC. Translation: CASSDPGILREQYF.